Below are 25 T cell receptor beta chains sequenced from a single sample in a study of T cell responses to AZD1222 COVID-19 vaccine. Profiling relied on immunoSEQ multiplex PCR, and the TCRdb table lists in-frame clones only, not all of them. Among 110,000 to 150,000 clones listed, 70% to 90% were seen once. Sequences were derived from peripheral blood, sampled on day 0 of AZD1222 vaccination. These receptor sequences come from an adult in good health.

This chain uses TRBV27 with TRBJ2-1, with D unresolved. Trimming removed 2 bases from V and 0 bases from J, with 8 bases in between. This CDR3 is 15 amino acids long. Germline CDR1 MNHEY, CDR2 SMNVEV (reference sequence). CDR3 region: CASSLTWDSYNEQFF. DNA of the CDR3: TGTGCCAGCAGTTTAACGTGGGACTCCTACAATGAGCAGTTCTTC.

J is TRBJ2-7 and V is TRBV5-8; a weak D match, TRBD1 (5 bases). This CDR3 comprises 13 residues. The germline V gene encodes CDR1 SGHTS and CDR2 YDEGEE. Trimming took off 5 bases at V and 2 bases at J, with 11 bases between the two ends. The CDR3 bases are TGTGCCAGCAGACTACGGACAACCTACGAGCAGTACTTC. Protein sequence: CASRLRTTYEQYF.

This chain connects TRBV6-6 to TRBJ1-2; tentative D call: TRBD1 (6 bases). This CDR3 has 12 amino acids. V was pared by 8 bases and J by 0 bases, with 7 bases between. Germline V gene lookup returns CDR1 MNHNY and CDR2 SVGAGI (reference sequence). The CDR3 nucleotides are TGTGCCAGCGGACAGCCTAACTATGGCTACACCTTC. It codes for CASGQPNYGYTF.

J is TRBJ1-1 and V is TRBV5-1, with TRBD1 matching 7 bases. CDR1 is SGHRS, CDR2 YFSETQ, per germline. The CDR3 length is 15 residues. The J segment lost 3 bases and the V segment lost 3 bases, leaving 8 bases of the junction unmatched. Here the CDR3 DNA reads TGCGCCAGCAGCTGGGGGACAGCGGTCCACACTGAAGCTTTCTTT. This codes for CASSWGTAVHTEAFF.

The chain recombines TRBV7-8 with TRBJ1-1; D is unclear. This CDR3 is 15 amino acids long. Per germline, CDR1 SGHVS and CDR2 FQNEAQ. The germline V and J ends were trimmed by 1 base and 5 bases, with 14 bases remaining between them. The CDR3 DNA reads TGTGCCAGCAGCTTAGATCCGGGATGGAATACTGAAGCTTTCTTT. Protein: CASSLDPGWNTEAFF. Together with reference TRBV7-8 and TRBJ1-1, the CDR3 gives the full variable domain: GAGVSQSPRYKVAKRGQDVALRCDPISGHVSLFWYQQALGQGPEFLTYFQNEAQLDKSGLPSDRFFAERPEGSVSTLKIQRTQQEDSAVYLCASSLDPGWNTEAFFGQGTRLTVV.

The genes are TRBV9 and TRBJ2-1, with 7 bases lining up with TRBD2. Looked up from germline, CDR1 is SGDLS and CDR2 is YYNGEE. The J segment lost 3 bases and the V segment lost 4 bases, leaving 16 bases of the junction unmatched. The CDR3 has 18 amino acids. The CDR3, as DNA: TGTGCCAGCAGCCCCCATGCCGAGACTAGCCTAAACTACAATGAGCAGTTCTTC. Protein product: CASSPHAETSLNYNEQFF.

This clone was detected once. The rearrangement uses TRBV7-2 and TRBJ1-6; no clear D. The V and J ends lost 1 base and 10 bases respectively, with 11 bases between them. The germline gives CDR1 SGHTA, CDR2 FQGNSA. This CDR3 has 14 residues. CDR3 protein: CASSLVTAASPLHF. The CDR3 nucleotides read TGTGCCAGCAGCTTAGTAACAGCCGCGTCACCCCTCCACTTT.

As for this clone: A read error may produce the germline difference seen at one junction end. This sample includes further DNA sequences coding for the same CDR3. V gene TRBV7-6 combines with J gene TRBJ2-2, with D hard to call. CDR1 and CDR2 from the germline V gene are SGHVS and FNYEAQ. CDR3 length: 16 amino acids. Written as DNA, the CDR3 is TGTGCTAGCAGCTTAATTCCTCCCGGACCCACCGGGGAGCTGTTTTTT. Translated, it gives CASSLIPPGPTGELFF.

The genes are TRBV30 and TRBJ2-7; 9 positions agree with TRBD1. Trimming at V came to 0 bases and at J to 9 bases, leaving 6 bases not matched to a gene. CDR3 length: 13 residues. Germline V gives CDR1 GTSNPN, CDR2 SVGIG (reference sequence). The chain's CDR3 is CAWSVDRGSPQYF. In DNA form, the CDR3 reads TGTGCCTGGAGTGTTGACAGGGGGTCGCCGCAGTACTTC.

The chain has TRBV7-9 and TRBJ2-1; D not certain. The germline V gene has CDR1 SEHNR and CDR2 FQNEAQ (reference sequence). V was cut by 5 bases and J by 2 bases, with 16 bases left in between. The CDR3 is 16 amino acids. The CDR3 DNA sequence: TGTGCCAGCAGCGTCGGCATACTTAGAGCCTACAATGAGCAGTTCTTC. Translation gives CASSVGILRAYNEQFF.

The rearrangement joins TRBV7-9 to TRBJ1-4; 7 positions agree with TRBD1. CDR1 SEHNR and CDR2 FQNEAQ come from the germline V gene (reference sequence). The trim removed 8 bases at V and 6 bases at J, leaving 6 bases unmatched. The CDR3 sequence is 13 residues long. CDR3 in DNA: TGTGCCAGCGTTGGACAGGCATATGAAAAACTGTTTTTT. Amino acids: CASVGQAYEKLFF.

The V call is TRBV7-9, the J call TRBJ1-5, with D perhaps matching TRBD1 (5 bases). Germline loops: CDR1 SEHNR, CDR2 FQNEAQ (reference sequence). V lost 2 bases and J lost 7, with 12 bases in between. CDR3 length: 14 residues. The CDR3 coding sequence is TGTGCCAGCAGCTTATTCGGAGAGGGGCAGCCCCAGCATTTT. As protein: CASSLFGEGQPQHF.

The chain is built from TRBV23-1 and TRBJ2-1; weak D call: TRBD1 (6 bases). TRBV23-1 belongs to the ORF category, with a function that is uncertain. The germline V and J ends were trimmed by 8 bases and 10 bases, with 21 bases remaining between them. The CDR3 loop spans 14 amino acids. The CDR3 spells CASGSGDKKGEQFF. In nucleotides, the CDR3 is TGCGCCAGCGGATCAGGGGATAAGAAGGGAGAGCAGTTCTTC.

This chain links TRBV18 with TRBJ1-6, with TRBD1 as a possible D gene (6 bases). CDR1 and CDR2 from the germline V gene are KGHSH and LQKENI. This CDR3 is 17 amino acids long. The V end was cut by 0 bases, the J end by 6 bases, with 15 bases between. CDR3 sequence reads: CASSPPTGKWGNSPLHF. DNA for the CDR3: TGTGCCAGCTCACCACCCACAGGGAAGTGGGGTAATTCACCCCTCCACTTT.

This clone showed up just once. V gene TRBV19 combines with J gene TRBJ2-5; D is possibly TRBD1 or TRBD2 (5 bases each). Germline lookup yields CDR1 LNHDA and CDR2 SQIVND (reference sequence). The CDR3 spans 13 residues. V was trimmed by 3 bases and J by 5 bases, leaving 10 bases between them. CDR3 region: CASSINRGETQYF. The CDR3 region has the DNA TGTGCCAGTAGTATTAATCGGGGCGAGACCCAGTACTTC.

The gene calls are TRBV7-9 and TRBJ2-1; 7 bases line up with TRBD1. Germline V CDR1 and CDR2: SEHNR, FQNEAQ (reference sequence). The length of the CDR3 is 15 residues. J was trimmed by 6 bases and V by 6 bases; bases with no gene match: 11. CDR3 in DNA: TGTGCCAGCAGTGGACAGGCGAGTATAGGCAATGAGCAGTTCTTC. It codes for CASSGQASIGNEQFF.

The V and J genes are TRBV27 and TRBJ1-6; D possibly corresponds to TRBD1 (5 bases). Germline V lookup: CDR1 MNHEY, CDR2 SMNVEV (reference sequence). Trimming removed 4 bases from V and 5 bases from J, with 12 bases in between. This CDR3 spans 15 amino acids. The CDR3 nucleotides are TGTGCCAGCAGTTCGTTCAGGGCGCATAATTCACCCCTCCACTTT. Translated, it gives CASSSFRAHNSPLHF.

The rearrangement uses TRBV4-1 and TRBJ1-1, with D possibly being TRBD1 (6 bases). CDR3 size: 14 residues. The germline V gene encodes CDR1 MGHRA and CDR2 YSYEKL. Trimming cost V 3 bases and J 5 bases, with 13 bases left between them. The CDR3 sequence: CASSQMPGVTEAFF. The CDR3 DNA is TGCGCCAGCAGCCAGATGCCAGGGGTAACTGAAGCTTTCTTT.

The J gene is TRBJ2-7, the V gene TRBV25-1; 7 positions match TRBD2. Germline assignment: CDR1 MGHDK and CDR2 SYGVNS. The CDR3 spans 14 residues. Trimming took 4 bases from V and 0 from J; bases not matched to a gene: 3. The CDR3 DNA sequence: TGTGCCAGCAGTGTCGGGGGGAGCTCCTACGAGCAGTACTTC. It translates to CASSVGGSSYEQYF.

The rearrangement joins TRBV29-1 to TRBJ1-6; the match to TRBD1 covers 10 bases. In germline, CDR1 is SQVTM, CDR2 ANQGSEA. This CDR3 is built from 13 residues. Trimming removed 6 bases from V and 7 bases from J; junction bases left unmatched: 3. CDR3 in amino acids: CSVADRGNSPLHF. In nucleotides, the CDR3 is TGCAGCGTGGCGGACAGGGGGAATTCACCCCTCCACTTT.

This clone turned up a few times. The chain combines TRBV6-2 or TRBV6-3 with TRBJ1-5; 9 nucleotides agree with TRBD1. Per germline, CDR1 MNHEY and CDR2 SVGEGT. The V and J ends lost 4 bases and 4 bases, in that order; junction bases with no gene match: 5. This CDR3 is 15 amino acids long. DNA for the CDR3: TGTGCCAGCAGTTCGACAGGGGGTAAGAATCAGCCCCAGCATTTT. This gives the protein CASSSTGGKNQPQHF.

J is TRBJ2-7 and V is TRBV20-1, with 7 bases fitting TRBD1. With V trimmed by 3 bases and J by 5 bases, 10 bases remained unmatched. The CDR3 covers 14 residues. CDR1 and CDR2 (germline): DFQATT, SNEGSKA (reference sequence). The CDR3 coding sequence is TGCAGTGCTAGTGCAGACAGGGAAATCGACGAGCAGTACTTC. Protein product: CSASADREIDEQYF.

The chain has TRBV30 and TRBJ2-1; a possible D gene is TRBD1 (5 bases). The CDR3 spans 14 residues. Trimming took 1 base from V and 1 from J, leaving 8 bases between them. Germline CDR1 and CDR2: GTSNPN and SVGIG (reference sequence). CDR3 coding DNA: TGTGCCTGGAGTGCAAGGACATCCTACAATGAGCAGTTCTTC. Translating it yields CAWSARTSYNEQFF. Full variable domain (rest looked up from reference TRBV30 and TRBJ2-1): SQTIHQWPATLVQPVGSPLSLECTVEGTSNPNLYWYRQAAGRGLQLLFYSVGIGQISSEVPQNLSASRPQDRQFILSSKKLLLSDSGFYLCAWSARTSYNEQFFGPGTRLTVL.

With respect to this clone: The junction departs from the called germline gene at one end, perhaps through a read error. This sequence joins TRBV7-7 and TRBJ2-3, with TRBD2 identical over 9 bases. This CDR3 has 16 amino acids. Per germline, CDR1 SSHAT and CDR2 FNYEAQ (reference sequence). CDR3 bases: TGTGCTAGCAGCCCTGCTAGCGCGGGAGGGCCGGATACGCAGTATTTT. It specifies CASSPASAGGPDTQYF.

This clone was recorded a few times. The V and J genes are TRBV6-2 or TRBV6-3 and TRBJ2-2; 7 bases fit TRBD1. The CDR3 is made up of 15 amino acids. V was pared by 2 bases and J by 6 bases, with 6 bases of the junction left unmatched. Germline-derived CDR1 and CDR2 are MNHEY and SVGEGT. In DNA form, the CDR3 reads TGTGCCAGCAGTTACCTCCCTGACAGGGCCGGGGAGCTGTTTTTT. This sequence encodes CASSYLPDRAGELFF.